One sample yielded the 10 T cell receptor beta chains listed below, sequenced in a study of cytomegalovirus exposure and HLA in healthy donors. It was with 60 Vbeta and 13 Jbeta primers that the PCR ran. TCRdb keeps only in-frame clones here, not all; method: immunoSEQ multiplex PCR. The sample lists 140,000 or so clones, over 60% occurring once. The material sequenced was PBMCs. These TCRs come from a woman aged 60-75 years in good health and CMV-seronegative.

V is TRBV19 and J is TRBJ2-2; D may be TRBD2 (6 bases). V was trimmed by 3 bases and J by 6 bases, leaving 14 bases between them. This CDR3 is 15 amino acids long. Germline loops: CDR1 LNHDA, CDR2 SQIVND (reference sequence). CDR3 sequence (DNA): TGTGCCAGTAGTATGGAGGGCAGGTTCGCCGGGGAGCTGTTTTTT. Encoded protein: CASSMEGRFAGELFF.

This clone occurred a few times. This chain joins TRBV20-1 and TRBJ1-2; the D is unclear. This CDR3 has 11 residues. Per the germline V gene, CDR1 is DFQATT and CDR2 is SNEGSKA (reference sequence). V gave up 6 bases and J gave up 6 bases, with 11 bases separating them. The CDR3 DNA sequence: TGCAGTGCCGCGCGTATTAATGGCTACACCTTC. Protein: CSAARINGYTF.

This clone was detected a few times. The rearrangement links TRBV11-2 to TRBJ1-1; tentatively, D is TRBD1 (5 bases). The CDR3 runs to 14 residues. Looked up from germline, CDR1 is SGHAT and CDR2 is FQNNGV. Trimming shortened V by 3 bases and J by 5 bases, and 13 bases separated the two germline ends. The DNA of the CDR3 is TGTGCCAGCAGCTTCTCCCCCGGGGGGACTGAAGCTTTCTTT. Residues: CASSFSPGGTEAFF.

This sequence joins TRBV4-1 and TRBJ2-3; TRBD2 might be the D (6 bases). There are 15 residues in the CDR3. The germline V and J ends were trimmed by 2 bases and 2 bases, with 11 bases remaining between them. Germline V gives CDR1 MGHRA, CDR2 YSYEKL. CDR3 bases: TGCGCCAGCAGCCAACGCCTAGCGACCACAGATACGCAGTATTTT. It yields the protein CASSQRLATTDTQYF.

The V gene is TRBV5-4, the J gene TRBJ2-1; D is ambiguous. The germline V gene encodes CDR1 SGHNT and CDR2 YYREEE (reference sequence). The CDR3 spans 14 residues. The V and J ends lost 1 base and 7 bases respectively, with 12 bases between them. The CDR3: CASSLSPQFNEQFF. Written as DNA, the CDR3 is TGTGCCAGCAGCTTGTCCCCTCAGTTTAATGAGCAGTTCTTC. Combining the CDR3 with reference TRBV5-4 and TRBJ2-1 gives the whole variable domain ETGVTQSPTHLIKTRGQQVTLRCSSQSGHNTVSWYQQALGQGPQFIFQYYREEENGRGNFPPRFSGLQFPNYSSELNVNALELDDSALYLCASSLSPQFNEQFFGPGTRLTVL.

The V call is TRBV6-1, the J call TRBJ2-7; D may be TRBD1 (6 bases). The CDR3 spans 12 residues. Trimming shortened V by 6 bases and J by 3 bases, and 9 bases separated the two germline ends. Germline loops: CDR1 MNHNS, CDR2 SASEGT. DNA of the CDR3: TGTGCCAGCAGCCGGGACAACTACGAGCAGTACTTC. Encoded protein: CASSRDNYEQYF.

The V gene is TRBV6-1, the J gene TRBJ1-4; 8 nucleotides match TRBD1. This CDR3 comprises 15 residues. The V and J ends lost 1 base and 4 bases, in that order; junction bases with no gene match: 2. The germline gives CDR1 MNHNS, CDR2 SASEGT. The CDR3 sequence is CASSEGGQVNEKLFF. The CDR3, as DNA: TGTGCCAGCAGTGAAGGGGGACAGGTTAATGAAAAACTGTTTTTT.

The chain carries TRBV28 and TRBJ2-1, with 9 bases matching TRBD2. Germline values: CDR1 MDHEN, CDR2 SYDVKM. This CDR3 region has 18 residues. The junction had 10 bases not matched to a gene; V was cut back by 4 bases and J by 0 bases. In DNA form, the CDR3 reads TGTGCCAGCAGTTCTAATTCACTAGCGGGTCTCTCCTACAATGAGCAGTTCTTC. This codes for CASSSNSLAGLSYNEQFF.

This clone was seen once. V is TRBV11-2 and J is TRBJ2-1; 8 bases map to TRBD2. There are 16 residues in the CDR3. J was trimmed by 0 bases and V by 3 bases; bases with no gene match: 4. Per germline, CDR1 SGHAT and CDR2 FQNNGV. The CDR3 DNA reads TGTGCCAGCAGCTTTAGCGGGACGAGCTCCTACAATGAGCAGTTCTTC. Its translation: CASSFSGTSSYNEQFF.

The rearrangement links TRBV5-4 to TRBJ2-7, with D possibly TRBD1 on 6 matching bases. The CDR3 contains 14 residues. Germline-derived CDR1 and CDR2 are SGHNT and YYREEE (reference sequence). Trimming pared 4 bases from V and 2 bases from J, leaving 13 bases between. The DNA for the CDR3 is TGTGCCAGCAGCCTCAGGGGAAGGGCCTACGAGCAGTACTTC. It specifies CASSLRGRAYEQYF. The full variable domain, completed using reference TRBV5-4 and TRBJ2-7, is ETGVTQSPTHLIKTRGQQVTLRCSSQSGHNTVSWYQQALGQGPQFIFQYYREEENGRGNFPPRFSGLQFPNYSSELNVNALELDDSALYLCASSLRGRAYEQYFGPGTRLTVT.